A single sample is the source of the 11 T cell receptor beta chains below, sequenced in a study of OX40 agonist ivuxolimab in advanced cancers. Sequenced by immunoSEQ multiplex PCR; TCRdb stores in-frame clones only, minus some. Here the sample spans roughly 56,000 clones, 84% being singletons. The sequences come from CD4+ or CD8+ T cells sorted from blood, collected in a trial of the OX40 agonist ivuxolimab. The receptor set was obtained from an adult with an advanced solid tumor such as melanoma, head and neck, liver or kidney cancer.

This clone showed up just a few times. The CDR3 nucleotides read TGTGCCAGCAGTGAAGCGGGACAGCCCCAGCATTTT. Translation gives CASSEAGQPQHF. The rearrangement joins TRBV2 to TRBJ1-5; D is unresolved. Germline CDR1 and CDR2: SNHLY and FYNNEI. V gave up 0 bases and J gave up 7 bases, with 4 bases separating them. CDR3 length: 12 residues.

The chain employs TRBV7-6 and TRBJ1-4; no definite D call. The CDR3 length is 15 residues. Trimming cost V 1 base and J 4 bases, with 10 bases left between them. The germline CDR1 and CDR2 sequences are SGHVS and FNYEAQ. CDR3 in amino acids: CASSLEPGFNEKLFF. CDR3 sequence (DNA): TGTGCCAGCAGCTTAGAACCGGGTTTTAATGAAAAACTGTTTTTT.

The chain joins TRBV28 to TRBJ1-1, with D possibly TRBD1 on 6 matching bases. CDR3 length: 15 amino acids. Germline V gene lookup returns CDR1 MDHEN and CDR2 SYDVKM. The germline V and J ends were trimmed by 6 bases and 3 bases, with 17 bases remaining between them. The CDR3 protein is CASSPRGGAYTEAFF. Written as DNA, the CDR3 is TGTGCCAGCAGCCCCCGCGGGGGCGCTTACACTGAAGCTTTCTTT. Using reference TRBV28 and TRBJ1-1 for the parts outside the CDR3, the full variable domain is DVKVTQSSRYLVKRTGEKVFLECVQDMDHENMFWYRQDPGLGLRLIYFSYDVKMKEKGDIPEGYSVSREKKERFSLILESASTNQTSMYLCASSPRGGAYTEAFFGQGTRLTVV.

The chain employs TRBV7-9 and TRBJ2-5; D is unresolved. Germline CDR1 reads SEHNR; CDR2 reads FQNEAQ (reference sequence). CDR3 length equals 13 residues. V was pared by 2 bases and J by 3 bases, with 7 bases between. In DNA, the CDR3 is TGTGCCAGCAGCTTAAGAGAGAAAGAGACCCAGTACTTC. It encodes CASSLREKETQYF.

This chain links TRBV5-1 with TRBJ2-2; no definite D call. CDR1 and CDR2 from the germline V gene are SGHRS and YFSETQ. Deletions cut 2 bases from V and 0 bases from J, with 11 bases between. The CDR3 is 16 amino acids. CDR3 DNA: TGCGCCAGCAGCTTCAGAACGTTCGCGAACACCGGGGAGCTGTTTTTT. Translation: CASSFRTFANTGELFF.

The chain has TRBV19 and TRBJ1-1, with 12 positions matching TRBD1. CDR1 and CDR2 from the germline V gene are LNHDA and SQIVND (reference sequence). The CDR3 has 19 amino acids. Losses at the gene ends were 9 bases for V and 1 base for J; bases not matched to a gene: 18. As DNA, the CDR3 is TGTGCCAGAGACCACGGGGGACAGGGGGCTAACTTTTCGAACACTGAAGCTTTCTTT. Its translation: CARDHGGQGANFSNTEAFF.

The chain links TRBV5-1 to TRBJ2-2, with D uncertain. The CDR3 consists of 12 residues. V dropped 2 bases and J dropped 5 bases, with 4 bases sitting between them. Germline loops: CDR1 SGHRS, CDR2 YFSETQ. The DNA of the CDR3 is TGCGCCAGCAGCTTCCAGACCGGGGAGCTGTTTTTT. Amino acids: CASSFQTGELFF.

This rearrangement joins TRBV7-9 to TRBJ2-1; 9 nucleotides match TRBD1. Trimming at V came to 3 bases and at J to 4 bases, leaving 10 bases not matched to a gene. Looked up from germline, CDR1 is SEHNR and CDR2 is FQNEAQ (reference sequence). The CDR3 covers 17 residues. The CDR3 loop reads CASSFAPGQGPYNEQFF. Written as DNA, the CDR3 is TGTGCCAGCAGCTTTGCCCCGGGACAGGGACCTTACAATGAGCAGTTCTTC.

The V call is TRBV4-1, the J call TRBJ2-2; 7 bases match TRBD1. V dropped 0 bases and J dropped 3; count of bases not matched to a gene: 10. Germline lookup yields CDR1 MGHRA and CDR2 YSYEKL. This CDR3 comprises 18 residues. The CDR3 region is CASSQDPFDREYTGELFF. Here the CDR3 DNA reads TGCGCCAGCAGCCAAGATCCCTTTGACAGGGAATACACCGGGGAGCTGTTTTTT.

This chain uses TRBV28 with TRBJ1-2; 9 bases align to TRBD1. Germline CDR1 and CDR2: MDHEN and SYDVKM. The CDR3 is 13 residues long. V lost 6 bases, J lost 4 bases, and 3 bases stayed unmatched. CDR3 DNA: TGTGCCAGCAGATCGGGACAGGGCTATGGCTACACCTTC. Translation: CASRSGQGYGYTF.

In its sample, this clone was seen once. The chain uses TRBV19 and TRBJ1-5; 7 bases fit TRBD1. Looked up from germline, CDR1 is LNHDA and CDR2 is SQIVND (reference sequence). Trimming took 3 bases from V and 7 from J; bases not matched to a gene: 18. The CDR3 has 18 amino acids. CDR3 nucleotide sequence: TGTGCCAGTAGTATCGGGTTTGGAGGGGGCGGCGAAAAACAGCCCCAGCATTTT. Translating it yields CASSIGFGGGGEKQPQHF.